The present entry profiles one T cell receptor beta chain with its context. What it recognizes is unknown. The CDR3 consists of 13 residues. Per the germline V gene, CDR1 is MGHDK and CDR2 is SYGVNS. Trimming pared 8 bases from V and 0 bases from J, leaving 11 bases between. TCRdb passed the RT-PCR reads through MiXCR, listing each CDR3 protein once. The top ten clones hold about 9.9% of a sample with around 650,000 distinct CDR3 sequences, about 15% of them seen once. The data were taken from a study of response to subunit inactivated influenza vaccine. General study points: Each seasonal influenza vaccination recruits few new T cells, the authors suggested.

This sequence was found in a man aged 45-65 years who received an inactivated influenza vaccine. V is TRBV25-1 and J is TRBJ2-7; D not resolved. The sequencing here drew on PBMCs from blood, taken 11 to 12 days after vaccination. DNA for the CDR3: TGTGCCAGCCAAAAAGAGAGCTCCTACGAGCAGTACTTC. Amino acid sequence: CASQKESSYEQYF.